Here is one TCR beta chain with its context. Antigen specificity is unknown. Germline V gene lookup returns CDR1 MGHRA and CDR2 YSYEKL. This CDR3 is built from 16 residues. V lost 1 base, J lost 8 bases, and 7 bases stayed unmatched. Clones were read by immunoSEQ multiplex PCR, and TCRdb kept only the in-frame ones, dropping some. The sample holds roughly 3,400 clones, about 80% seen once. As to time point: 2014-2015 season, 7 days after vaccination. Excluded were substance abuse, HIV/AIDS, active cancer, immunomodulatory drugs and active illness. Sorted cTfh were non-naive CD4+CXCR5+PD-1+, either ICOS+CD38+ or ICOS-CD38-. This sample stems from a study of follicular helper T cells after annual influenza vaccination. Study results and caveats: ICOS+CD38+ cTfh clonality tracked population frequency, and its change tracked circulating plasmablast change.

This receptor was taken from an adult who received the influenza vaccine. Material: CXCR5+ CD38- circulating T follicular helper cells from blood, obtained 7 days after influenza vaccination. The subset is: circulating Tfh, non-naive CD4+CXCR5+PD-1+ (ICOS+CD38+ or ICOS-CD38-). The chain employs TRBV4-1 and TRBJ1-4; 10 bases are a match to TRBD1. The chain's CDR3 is CASSQGQDRGGEKLFF. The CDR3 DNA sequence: TGCGCCAGCAGCCAAGGCCAGGACAGGGGGGGAGAAAAACTGTTTTTT.